This T cell receptor beta chain was sequenced for a study of patients and donors after allogeneic stem cell transplantation. This clonotype was seen more than once but under ten times. TCRdb used MiXCR to reprocess the RT-PCR reads, holding one entry per CDR3 protein. The table records about 960,000 distinct CDR3 sequences, about a sixth of them present only once. This CDR3 spans 16 amino acids. Trimming took off 6 bases at V and 0 bases at J, with 15 bases between the two ends. CDR1 MNHEY and CDR2 SMNVEV come from the germline V gene (reference sequence). Source material: blood, either unsorted or a sorted T cell fraction (not recorded which). This sequence was found in a human donor who was either an allogeneic HSCT recipient or a stem cell or donor lymphocyte infusion donor (not recorded which). It is not recorded whose cells these are; they may come from a transplant donor. This chain joins TRBV27 and TRBJ1-5; the D is unclear. CDR3 sequence (DNA): TGTGCCAGCAGCCGCCAATTCCTAGATAGCAATCAGCCCCAGCATTTT. This sequence encodes CASSRQFLDSNQPQHF.